This is a list of T cell receptor beta chains from one sample in a study of shared clonotypes between healthy human individuals. Libraries were prepared by immunoSEQ multiplex PCR; TCRdb keeps only in-frame clonotypes and omits some of them. The data contain approximately 470,000 clones, 81% of them singletons. The sequenced material came from PBMCs. The source of these receptors is a woman aged 40 to 50 in good health. Some clones in this sample may be carry-over from other donors' samples. CDR3s include the opening cysteine and the closing phenylalanine or tryptophan. D genes are given only for firm matches. Size is omitted from some rows. Given values are once, few, many or a class for expanded clones.

cdr3_length,v_call,clone_size,d_call,j_call,cdr3_nt,cdr3_aa
14,TRBV18,NA,NA,TRBJ2-2,TGTGCCAGCCACCCGGGAGTGGACACCGGGGAGCTGTTTTTT,CASHPGVDTGELFF
15,TRBV11-2,few,TRBD2,TRBJ2-5,TGTGCCAGCAGCTTAGGACTAGCGGGGCAAGAGACCCAGTACTTC,CASSLGLAGQETQYF
14,TRBV27,NA,NA,TRBJ1-3,TGTGCCAGCAGTTCAACAGTAACTGGAAACACCATATATTTT,CASSSTVTGNTIYF
14,TRBV30,few,NA,TRBJ2-2,TGTGCCTGGAGTGTATCGGGGAACACCGGGGAGCTGTTTTTT,CAWSVSGNTGELFF
17,TRBV19,once,NA,TRBJ2-1,TGTGCCAGTAGTATAAGGGCGGGGACAAGCTCCGGCAATGAGCAGTTCTTC,CASSIRAGTSSGNEQFF
13,TRBV11-2,NA,NA,TRBJ2-7,TGTGCCAGCAGCTTCAGAACCCTCTACGAGCAGTACTTC,CASSFRTLYEQYF
14,TRBV29-1,NA,NA,TRBJ1-2,TGCAGCGTTGAAGATGCGGGGGCCTTGGGGGGCTACACCTTC,CSVEDAGALGGYTF
12,TRBV18,few,NA,TRBJ2-7,TGTGCCAGCTCACCGGACCAGGGTGAGCAGTACTTC,CASSPDQGEQYF
15,TRBV9,NA,TRBD1,TRBJ2-5,TGTGCCAGCAGCGTAGCAGGGGACAGGGGAAAGACCCAGTACTTC,CASSVAGDRGKTQYF
15,TRBV19,NA,NA,TRBJ1-1,TGTGCCAGTAGTATAAGTCGCAGGGCGGGCACTGAAGCTTTCTTT,CASSISRRAGTEAFF
15,TRBV9,NA,TRBD1,TRBJ2-3,TGTGCCAGCAGCGTAGAGGGGGCATTTACAGATACGCAGTATTTT,CASSVEGAFTDTQYF
13,TRBV7-9,NA,NA,TRBJ2-1,TGTGCCAGCGAACTTCCTACGCCTAATGAGCAGTTCTTC,CASELPTPNEQFF
14,TRBV30,NA,TRBD2,TRBJ2-1,TGTGCCTGGAGTGGACTAGCGGGAGCTTATGAGCAGTTCTTC,CAWSGLAGAYEQFF
13,TRBV5-1,NA,TRBD1,TRBJ2-5,TGCGCCAGCAGCACCGGACAGGCAGAGACCCAGTACTTC,CASSTGQAETQYF
15,TRBV2,NA,NA,TRBJ2-1,TGTGCCAGCAGTGAAGCGCAGGTGGGCTACAATGAGCAGTTCTTC,CASSEAQVGYNEQFF
15,TRBV27,NA,NA,TRBJ1-5,TGTGCCAGCAGTCCGACCTGGCCACCCAAACAGCCCCAGCATTTT,CASSPTWPPKQPQHF
16,TRBV2,few,TRBD2,TRBJ2-7,TGTGCCAGCAGTGTCTCGCTAGCGGGATCCTCCTACGAGCAGTACTTC,CASSVSLAGSSYEQYF
16,TRBV7-9,NA,TRBD2,TRBJ2-2,TGTGCCAGCAGCTCGTCCGCTGCGGGAGTCACCGGGGAGCTGTTTTTT,CASSSSAAGVTGELFF
15,TRBV5-4,few,NA,TRBJ2-6,TGTGCCAGCAGCCAAGAGGGGTCTGGGGCCAACGTCCTGACTTTC,CASSQEGSGANVLTF
16,TRBV7-3,NA,NA,TRBJ2-2,TGTGCCAGCAGCTTAATTGCCAGCCCAACGACCGGGGAGCTGTTTTTT,CASSLIASPTTGELFF
17,TRBV7-2,NA,TRBD1,TRBJ1-2,TGTGCCAGCAGCCTAGCCGGACAGGTAAAATCTAACTATGGCTACACCTTC,CASSLAGQVKSNYGYTF
15,TRBV10-3,few,NA,TRBJ2-1,TGTGCCATCAGTGAGCGGGAGCTCTCCTACAATGAGCAGTTCTTC,CAISERELSYNEQFF
14,TRBV18,NA,TRBD2,TRBJ2-7,TGTGCCAGCTCACCAGGGACTAGCGCCGACGAGCAGTACTTC,CASSPGTSADEQYF
13,TRBV2,few,NA,TRBJ2-5,TGTGCCAGCAGTCTGGACAGATTAGGGGCCCAGTACTTC,CASSLDRLGAQYF
19,TRBV18,NA,NA,TRBJ2-6,TGTGCCAGCACTTCCCAAGGGTCAGGGGCTATCTCTGGGGCCAACGTCCTGACTTTC,CASTSQGSGAISGANVLTF
13,TRBV16,NA,NA,TRBJ1-1,TGTGCCAGCAGCCATGGTCTAGAGACTGAAGCTTTCTTT,CASSHGLETEAFF
13,TRBV2,many,NA,TRBJ2-3,TGTGCCAGCAGCGGACCGTTTCTGGATACGCAGTATTTT,CASSGPFLDTQYF
16,TRBV7-7,many,NA,TRBJ1-5,TGTGCTAGCAGCTTAGTCCGTTTGCAGGTAGGTCAGCCCCAGCATTTT,CASSLVRLQVGQPQHF
14,TRBV6-1,NA,NA,TRBJ1-3,TGTGCCAGCAGTGCGGCCGGGTCTGGAAACACCATATATTTT,CASSAAGSGNTIYF